This passage covers 27 T cell receptor beta chains from one sample sequenced in a study of blood T cells in healthy people across ages. The authors ran a second PCR of 7 to 11 cycles using a sample-barcoded 5' primer and a J-beta primer mix. TCRdb recomputed calls from the 5' RACE reads with MiXCR, one row per CDR3 protein. This repertoire shows about 720,000 distinct CDR3 sequences, 25% found once; its top ten account for under 4.5%. This sample was shared with a second study, whose subject was T cells of mothers and their children.

Sequenced sample: blood. These receptors originate from a boy between 10 and 17 years old in good health.

The rearrangement joins TRBV7-9 to TRBJ2-1; 12 bases agree with TRBD2. This CDR3 has 19 amino acids. The germline V gene has CDR1 SEHNR and CDR2 FQNEAQ (reference sequence). With V trimmed by 1 base and J by 4 bases, 11 bases remained unmatched. The CDR3 spells CASSLEVASGGAWYNEQFF. CDR3 coding DNA: TGTGCCAGCAGCTTAGAGGTGGCTAGCGGGGGGGCGTGGTACAATGAGCAGTTCTTC.

This clonotype was seen just once. V gene TRBV25-1 combines with J gene TRBJ2-5, with TRBD2 as a possible D gene (5 bases). V was shortened by 3 bases and J by 4 bases, with 21 bases between the two germline ends. Germline V CDR1 and CDR2: MGHDK, SYGVNS. The length of the CDR3 is 17 residues. CDR3 DNA: TGTGCCAGCAGTGATGCCCGCCGGGGTAGCTGGGGAGAGACCCAGTACTTC. As protein: CASSDARRGSWGETQYF.

This clonotype was recorded a few times. The DNA for the CDR3 is TGTGCCAGCAGTTTATCGGGCGTTCTCCGTCCGGGGTCCTACAATGAGCAGTTCTTC. Translation: CASSLSGVLRPGSYNEQFF. This chain connects TRBV28 to TRBJ2-1; a weak D match, TRBD2 (5 bases). The CDR3 runs to 19 residues. Trimming cost V 1 base and J 1 base, with 20 bases left between them. The germline gives CDR1 MDHEN, CDR2 SYDVKM.

The table lists this clonotype with a count of one. V usage is TRBV28 and J usage is TRBJ2-1; TRBD1 is a possible D gene (6 bases). Germline V gives CDR1 MDHEN, CDR2 SYDVKM. With 6 bases removed from V and 9 bases from J, the gap between germline ends came to 15 bases. The CDR3 length is 13 residues. CDR3 loop: CASSNRQASEQFF. As DNA, the CDR3 is TGTGCCAGCAGCAACAGACAGGCGTCTGAGCAGTTCTTC.

This clonotype was detected a few times. CDR3 protein: CATSDWSWDEPYNEQFF. The CDR3 region has the DNA TGTGCCACCAGTGATTGGAGTTGGGACGAACCCTACAATGAGCAGTTCTTC. The V gene is TRBV24-1, the J gene TRBJ2-7; possibly TRBD1 or TRBD2 for D (5 bases each). The J call is in doubt because the DNA end fits TRBJ2-1 better. Per the germline V gene, CDR1 is KGHDR and CDR2 is SFDVKD. The CDR3 runs 17 residues.

The V and J genes are TRBV18 and TRBJ2-1, with D possibly matching TRBD1 (5 bases). Matching the DNA end better, TRBJ2-5 makes the J call doubtful. Per germline, CDR1 KGHSH and CDR2 LQKENI. The CDR3 has 14 residues. The CDR3, as DNA: TGTGCCAGCTCACCCCAGACAGTACAAGAGACCCAGTACTTC. Its protein is CASSPQTVQETQYF.

The chain has TRBV25-1 and TRBJ2-3, with 9 bases identical to TRBD2. Germline-derived CDR1 and CDR2 are MGHDK and SYGVNS. Trimming cost V 8 bases and J 0 bases; bases outside gene matches: 9. This CDR3 spans 16 amino acids. Written as DNA, the CDR3 is TGTGCCAGCTCTAGCGGGGTTTCACCTAGCACAGATACGCAGTATTTT. Translated: CASSSGVSPSTDTQYF.

The gene calls are TRBV20-1 and TRBJ2-7, with D unclear. Trimming pared 4 bases from V and 0 bases from J, leaving 10 bases between. Germline V gene data show CDR1 as DFQATT and CDR2 as SNEGSKA (reference sequence). This CDR3 has 13 residues. The DNA of the CDR3 is TGCAGTGCTACGGGCAGTAGCTCCTACGAGCAGTACTTC. Protein product: CSATGSSSYEQYF.

This clonotype has only a few counts. V usage is TRBV6-2 or TRBV6-3 and J usage is TRBJ1-5, with 7 bases identical to TRBD1. This CDR3 is 14 amino acids long. With 6 bases clipped from V and 7 bases from J, the junction kept 9 bases outside the gene matches. Germline CDR1 MNHEY, CDR2 SVGEGT. The CDR3 protein is CASSTEGAGQPQHF. The CDR3 DNA sequence: TGTGCCAGCAGCACCGAGGGGGCAGGACAGCCCCAGCATTTT.

The CDR3 DNA sequence: TGTGCCAGCAGCTCCGGGACATTCTACGAGCAGTACTTC. It specifies CASSSGTFYEQYF. V usage is TRBV5-5 and J usage is TRBJ2-7; D perhaps matches TRBD1 (6 bases). Trimming took 3 bases from V and 3 from J, leaving 10 bases between them. This CDR3 has 13 amino acids. The germline V gene encodes CDR1 SGHKS and CDR2 YYEKEE (reference sequence).

This clonotype was recorded a few times. The chain combines TRBV5-1 with TRBJ2-3; TRBD1 matches at 7 bases. V dropped 4 bases and J dropped 3; count of bases not matched to a gene: 5. The CDR3 runs to 14 residues. CDR1 SGHRS and CDR2 YFSETQ come from the germline V gene. This CDR3 is CASSPEGATDTQYF. The CDR3 DNA sequence: TGCGCCAGCAGCCCTGAGGGGGCAACAGATACGCAGTATTTT.

This clonotype appeared a few times. This sequence joins TRBV9 and TRBJ1-5; 9 nucleotides agree with TRBD1. The ends lost 4 bases at V and 7 bases at J; junction bases unmatched: 6. Germline V gene data show CDR1 as SGDLS and CDR2 as YYNGEE. The CDR3 sequence is 14 residues long. CDR3 sequence reads: CASSPDRGRQPQHF. CDR3 sequence (DNA): TGTGCCAGCAGCCCGGACAGGGGACGACAGCCCCAGCATTTT.

This clonotype occurred a few times. The V gene is TRBV4-3, the J gene TRBJ1-3; D is unresolved. The CDR3 covers 17 residues. V lost 0 bases and J 0 bases, leaving 12 bases between the germline ends. Germline assignment: CDR1 LGHNA and CDR2 YSLEER. The CDR3 region has the DNA TGCGCCAGCAGCCAAGAACCCATCTTCAGCTCTGGAAACACCATATATTTT. Encoded protein: CASSQEPIFSSGNTIYF.

V usage is TRBV12-3 or TRBV12-4 and J usage is TRBJ2-3, with 12 positions matching TRBD2. With 10 bases clipped from V and 4 bases from J, the junction kept 9 bases outside the gene matches. The CDR3 is 15 amino acids. The CDR3 spells CATRTSGVRADTQYF. In DNA, the CDR3 is TGTGCCACCCGGACTAGCGGGGTTCGGGCAGATACGCAGTATTTT.

This clonotype was seen more than once but under ten times. The gene calls are TRBV7-9 and TRBJ1-1; D remains unclear. The CDR3 contains 12 residues. Per the germline V gene, CDR1 is SEHNR and CDR2 is FQNEAQ (reference sequence). The germline V and J ends were trimmed by 9 bases and 11 bases, with 19 bases remaining between them. CDR3: CASTTLPNSAFF. The CDR3 region has the DNA TGTGCCAGTACGACACTCCCCAACTCGGCTTTCTTT.

The genes are TRBV27 and TRBJ2-7, with 7 nucleotides matching TRBD2. V lost 4 bases, J lost 3 bases, and 6 bases stayed unmatched. Germline CDR1 and CDR2: MNHEY and SMNVEV (reference sequence). This CDR3 region has 14 residues. The CDR3 DNA follows: TGTGCCAGCAGTTACGGGGGGAAGAACTACGAGCAGTACTTC. Translating it yields CASSYGGKNYEQYF.

This clonotype was picked up a small number of times. This chain connects TRBV28 to TRBJ2-1, with D hard to call. The CDR3 is 16 residues long. The germline V and J ends were trimmed by 4 bases and 0 bases, with 13 bases remaining between them. Germline V gene data show CDR1 as MDHEN and CDR2 as SYDVKM. Here the CDR3 DNA reads TGTGCCAGCAGTTCCCCGGACGTGGGCTCCTACAATGAGCAGTTCTTC. This sequence encodes CASSSPDVGSYNEQFF.

The V and J genes are TRBV29-1 and TRBJ2-1; TRBD2 matches 16 bases. This CDR3 spans 16 amino acids. With V trimmed by 7 bases and J by 2 bases, 5 bases remained unmatched. CDR1 is SQVTM and CDR2 is ANQGSEA in the germline V gene. CDR3 DNA: TGCAGCGGCAGCGGGACTAGCGGGAGGGCCTACAATGAGCAGTTCTTC. This translates into CSGSGTSGRAYNEQFF.

The chain's CDR3 is CASSLYGGGNTEAFF. CDR3 nucleotides: TGTGCCAGCAGCTTATATGGGGGCGGGAACACTGAAGCTTTCTTT. This chain joins TRBV7-3 and TRBJ1-1; D is perhaps TRBD1 (6 bases). V was pared by 2 bases and J by 1 base, with 11 bases between. The CDR3 runs 15 residues. The germline CDR1 and CDR2 sequences are SGHTA and FQGTGA.

This clonotype was detected a few times. Just one base apart from a much larger clone, this may be a read error. The chain recombines TRBV15 with TRBJ2-1; either TRBD1 or TRBD2 may fit D (5 bases each). The CDR3 runs 16 residues. Germline V gene lookup returns CDR1 LNHNV and CDR2 YYDKDF (reference sequence). CDR3: CAASSGTGSSYNEQFF. The CDR3 nucleotides read TGTGCCGCCAGCTCCGGGACCGGAAGCTCCTACAATGAGCAGTTCTTC.

The genes are TRBV7-2 and TRBJ1-4, with TRBD1 matching 7 bases. The germline V gene encodes CDR1 SGHTA and CDR2 FQGNSA. Unmatched junction bases numbered 6, after V lost 3 bases and J lost 8 bases. This CDR3 has 14 amino acids. The CDR3 region has the DNA TGTGCCAGCAGCTTTACAGGGGTTAGGGAAAAACTGTTTTTT. Translated, it gives CASSFTGVREKLFF.

In this sample, this clonotype turned up a few times. The V gene is TRBV20-1, the J gene TRBJ1-4; D is possibly TRBD1 (6 bases). The CDR3 consists of 14 residues. The V gene's germline CDR1 is DFQATT and CDR2 SNEGSKA (reference sequence). V was cut by 3 bases and J by 2 bases, with 10 bases left in between. CDR3 sequence (DNA): TGCAGTGCTAGCCAGGGGACCACTAATGAAAAACTGTTTTTT. Translated, it gives CSASQGTTNEKLFF.

The genes are TRBV28 and TRBJ1-1, with no clear D. Per germline, CDR1 MDHEN and CDR2 SYDVKM. The V end was cut by 6 bases, the J end by 11 bases, with 22 bases between. This CDR3 has 14 amino acids. For the CDR3, the DNA is TGTGCCAGCAGACCAGAGGTGGGCGCGGCGGAGGCTTTCTTT. It translates to CASRPEVGAAEAFF.

The chain links TRBV7-9 to TRBJ2-5; 8 nucleotides align to TRBD2. V was pared by 5 bases and J by 5 bases, with 10 bases of the junction left unmatched. The CDR3 has 15 amino acids. Germline V gene lookup returns CDR1 SEHNR and CDR2 FQNEAQ (reference sequence). The CDR3 nucleotides read TGTGCCAGCAGCCCGGTGACGGGGGGGGTGGAGACCCAGTACTTC. As protein: CASSPVTGGVETQYF.

This sequence joins TRBV7-2 and TRBJ2-1; D not resolved. The CDR3 covers 14 residues. Germline CDR1 is SGHTA and CDR2 is FQGNSA. V lost 4 bases and J 8 bases, leaving 15 bases between the germline ends. The CDR3 protein is CASSSPPLWDEQFF. The CDR3, as DNA: TGTGCCAGCAGCTCCCCACCCCTGTGGGATGAGCAGTTCTTC.

The chain joins TRBV20-1 to TRBJ1-2, with 7 bases fitting TRBD1. The CDR3 spans 12 residues. V trimming: 5 bases; J trimming: 8 bases; junction bases outside the gene matches: 8. Germline V lookup: CDR1 DFQATT, CDR2 SNEGSKA (reference sequence). DNA of the CDR3: TGCAGTGCTGGACAGACAGGGAGAGGCTACACCTTC. It translates to CSAGQTGRGYTF.

This clonotype was seen at least ten times. The chain carries TRBV2 and TRBJ2-1; D is possibly TRBD1 or TRBD2 (6 bases each). The CDR3 contains 15 residues. V was pared by 7 bases and J by 3 bases, with 16 bases between. Germline assignment: CDR1 SNHLY and CDR2 FYNNEI. CDR3 coding DNA: TGTGCCAGCAAAGGGGGGAGGCAGGACTACAATGAGCAGTTCTTC. Protein: CASKGGRQDYNEQFF.